The entry below gives a single T cell receptor beta chain sequence along with its context. No antigen is known for it. Base quality data are lacking; no much larger clone is found one base away. This entry is derived from a study of control samples from healthy donors and cancer patients (dated by TCRdb to 2019 to 2021). The CDR3 starts with the cysteine, ends with the phenylalanine, and has 15 residues. The retained sequence is limited to the CDR3, 45 bases, with the frame set at the first base. V is reduced by 3 bases and J by 2 bases, leaving a spacing of 12 bases between them. CDR1 and CDR2, looked up from the germline V gene (reference sequence), are LNHDA and SQIVND. The library was obtained by the immunoSEQ multiplex PCR assay. The immuneACCESS repertoire file appears here via TCRdb, limited to in-frame rearrangements. These files lack a portion of the clones; in checked studies, under half of the deficit traces to unresolved V genes, and the cause of the others is not known. The sample contains 120,000 or so clones, roughly 90% of them found a single time. The top ten constitute roughly 40% of the sample.

The V and J genes are TRBV19 and TRBJ2-3; TRBD2 is perhaps the D gene, given 6 matching bases. The clonotype originates from a man between 50 and 59 years old in good health. The sample consisted of blood. The CDR3 region reads CASSIGGNPTDTQYF. The sequenced DNA is TGTGCCAGTAGTATTGGGGGGAATCCCACAGATACGCAGTATTTT.